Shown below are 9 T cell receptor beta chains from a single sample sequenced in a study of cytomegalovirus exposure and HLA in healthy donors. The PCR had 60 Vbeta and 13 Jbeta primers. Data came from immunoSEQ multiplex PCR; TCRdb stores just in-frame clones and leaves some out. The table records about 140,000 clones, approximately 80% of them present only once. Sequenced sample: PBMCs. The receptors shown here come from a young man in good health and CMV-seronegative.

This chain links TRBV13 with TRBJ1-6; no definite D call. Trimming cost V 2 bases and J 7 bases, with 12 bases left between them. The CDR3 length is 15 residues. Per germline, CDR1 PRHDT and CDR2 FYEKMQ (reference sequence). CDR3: CASSLSPRENSPLHF. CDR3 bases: TGTGCCAGCAGCTTAAGCCCGCGGGAGAATTCACCCCTCCACTTT.

CDR3 sequence (DNA): TGTGCCAGCAGCAGAGACAGTTACAATGAGCAGTTCTTC. Protein: CASSRDSYNEQFF. The chain employs TRBV5-4 and TRBJ2-1, with D tentatively TRBD1 (5 bases). V lost 4 bases, J lost 4 bases, and 9 bases lay in between. This CDR3 is 13 amino acids long. Germline CDR1 and CDR2: SGHNT and YYREEE (reference sequence).

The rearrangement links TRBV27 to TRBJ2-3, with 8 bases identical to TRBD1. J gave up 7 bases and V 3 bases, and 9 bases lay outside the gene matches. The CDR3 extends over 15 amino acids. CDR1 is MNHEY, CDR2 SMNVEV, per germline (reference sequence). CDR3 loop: CASSFPGQGENTQYF. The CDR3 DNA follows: TGTGCCAGCAGTTTCCCTGGACAGGGTGAGAATACGCAGTATTTT.

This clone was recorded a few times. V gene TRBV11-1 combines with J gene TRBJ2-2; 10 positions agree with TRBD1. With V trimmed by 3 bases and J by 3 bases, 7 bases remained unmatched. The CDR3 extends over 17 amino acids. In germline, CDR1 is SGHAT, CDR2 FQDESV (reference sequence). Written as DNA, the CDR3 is TGTGCCAGCAGCTTCCAACGGGACAGGGGACACACCGGGGAGCTGTTTTTT. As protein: CASSFQRDRGHTGELFF. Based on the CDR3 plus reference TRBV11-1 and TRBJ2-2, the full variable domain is EAEVAQSPRYKITEKSQAVAFWCDPISGHATLYWYRQILGQGPELLVQFQDESVVDDSQLPKDRFSAERLKGVDSTLKIQPAELGDSAMYLCASSFQRDRGHTGELFFGEGSRLTVL.

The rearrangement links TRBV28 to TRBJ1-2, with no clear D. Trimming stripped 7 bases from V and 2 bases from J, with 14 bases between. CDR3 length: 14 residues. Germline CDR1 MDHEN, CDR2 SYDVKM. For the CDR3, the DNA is TGTGCCAGCATCCTATCCGGGGTCAACTATGGCTACACCTTC. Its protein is CASILSGVNYGYTF.

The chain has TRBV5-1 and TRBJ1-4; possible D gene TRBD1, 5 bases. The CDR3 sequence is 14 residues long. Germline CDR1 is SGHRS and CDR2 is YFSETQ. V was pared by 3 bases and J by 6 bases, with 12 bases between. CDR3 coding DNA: TGCGCCAGCAGCTCACTCACGGGGGATGAAAAACTGTTTTTT. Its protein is CASSSLTGDEKLFF. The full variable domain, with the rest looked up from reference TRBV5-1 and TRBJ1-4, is KAGVTQTPRYLIKTRGQQVTLSCSPISGHRSVSWYQQTPGQGLQFLFEYFSETQRNKGNFPGRFSGRQFSNSRSEMNVSTLELGDSALYLCASSSLTGDEKLFFGSGTQLSVL.

The CDR3 DNA reads as TGTGCCAGCAGTTCCGGCGGGACAGATAGTTATGGCTACACCTTC. It encodes CASSSGGTDSYGYTF. V and J are TRBV27 and TRBJ1-2; 7 bases are shared with TRBD1. From germline, CDR1 is MNHEY and CDR2 SMNVEV (reference sequence). The CDR3 extends over 15 amino acids. J was trimmed by 5 bases and V by 4 bases; bases with no gene match: 10.

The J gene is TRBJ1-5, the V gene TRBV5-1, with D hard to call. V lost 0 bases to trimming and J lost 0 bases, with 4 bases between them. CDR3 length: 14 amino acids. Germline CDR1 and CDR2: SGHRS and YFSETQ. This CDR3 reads CASSLDGSNQPQHF. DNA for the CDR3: TGCGCCAGCAGCTTGGACGGTAGCAATCAGCCCCAGCATTTT.

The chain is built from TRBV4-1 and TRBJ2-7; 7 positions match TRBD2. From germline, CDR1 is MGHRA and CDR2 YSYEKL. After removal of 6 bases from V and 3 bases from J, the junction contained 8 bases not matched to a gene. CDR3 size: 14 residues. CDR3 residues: CASSRSGVIYEQYF. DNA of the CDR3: TGCGCCAGCAGTCGCAGCGGGGTAATCTACGAGCAGTACTTC.